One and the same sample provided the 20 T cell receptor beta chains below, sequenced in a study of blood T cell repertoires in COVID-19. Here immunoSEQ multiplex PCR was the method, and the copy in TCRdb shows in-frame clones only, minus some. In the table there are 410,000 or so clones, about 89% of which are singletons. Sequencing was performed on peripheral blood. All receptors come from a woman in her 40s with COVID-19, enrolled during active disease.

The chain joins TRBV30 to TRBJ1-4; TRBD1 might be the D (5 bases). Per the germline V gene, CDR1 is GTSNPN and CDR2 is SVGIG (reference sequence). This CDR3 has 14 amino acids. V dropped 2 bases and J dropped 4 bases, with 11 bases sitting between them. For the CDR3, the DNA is TGTGCCTGGAGTATAGGGGCGTATAATGAAAAACTGTTTTTT. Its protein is CAWSIGAYNEKLFF.

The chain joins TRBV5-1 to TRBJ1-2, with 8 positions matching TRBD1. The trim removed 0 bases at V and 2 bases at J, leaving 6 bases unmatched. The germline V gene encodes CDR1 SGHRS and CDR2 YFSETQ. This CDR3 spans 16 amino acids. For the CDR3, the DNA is TGCGCCAGCAGCTTGGTGCCAGGGGGCTTGAACTATGGCTACACCTTC. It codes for CASSLVPGGLNYGYTF. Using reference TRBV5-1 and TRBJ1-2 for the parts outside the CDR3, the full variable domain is KAGVTQTPRYLIKTRGQQVTLSCSPISGHRSVSWYQQTPGQGLQFLFEYFSETQRNKGNFPGRFSGRQFSNSRSEMNVSTLELGDSALYLCASSLVPGGLNYGYTFGSGTRLTVV.

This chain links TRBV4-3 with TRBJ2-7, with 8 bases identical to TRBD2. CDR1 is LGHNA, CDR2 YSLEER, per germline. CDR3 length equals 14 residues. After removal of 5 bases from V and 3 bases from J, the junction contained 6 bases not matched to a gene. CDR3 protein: CASSWAGGDYEQYF. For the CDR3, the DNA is TGCGCCAGCAGCTGGGCGGGAGGCGACTACGAGCAGTACTTC.

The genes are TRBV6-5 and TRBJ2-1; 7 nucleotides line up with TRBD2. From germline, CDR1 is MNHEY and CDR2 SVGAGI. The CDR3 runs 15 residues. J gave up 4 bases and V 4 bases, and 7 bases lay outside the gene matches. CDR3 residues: CASSSLAEIYNEQFF. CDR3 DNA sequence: TGTGCCAGCAGTTCGCTAGCGGAAATATACAATGAGCAGTTCTTC.

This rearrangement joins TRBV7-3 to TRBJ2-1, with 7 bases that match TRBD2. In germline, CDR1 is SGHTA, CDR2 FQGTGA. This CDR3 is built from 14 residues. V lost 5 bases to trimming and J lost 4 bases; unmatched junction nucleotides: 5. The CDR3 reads CASSPSREYNEQFF. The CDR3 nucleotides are TGTGCCAGCAGCCCCTCGCGGGAGTACAATGAGCAGTTCTTC.

CDR3 DNA: TGTGCCAGCAGTGTCCCGGGACAGGGCAATCAGCCCCAGCATTTT. It translates to CASSVPGQGNQPQHF. The chain is built from TRBV6-6 and TRBJ1-5; 8 bases map to TRBD1. CDR3 length equals 15 residues. V lost 5 bases, J lost 2 bases, and 5 bases stayed unmatched. Germline V gene sequence: CDR1 MNHNY, CDR2 SVGAGI (reference sequence).

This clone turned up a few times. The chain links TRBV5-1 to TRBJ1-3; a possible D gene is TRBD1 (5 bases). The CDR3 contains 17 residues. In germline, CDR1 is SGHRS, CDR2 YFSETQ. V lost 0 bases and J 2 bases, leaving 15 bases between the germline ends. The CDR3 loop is CASSLAGGRGAGNTIYF. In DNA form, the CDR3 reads TGCGCCAGCAGCTTGGCCGGAGGTCGGGGGGCTGGAAACACCATATATTTT.

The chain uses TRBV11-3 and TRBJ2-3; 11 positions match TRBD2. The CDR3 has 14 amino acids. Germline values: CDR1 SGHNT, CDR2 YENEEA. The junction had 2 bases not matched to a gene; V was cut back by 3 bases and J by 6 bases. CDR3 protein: CASSLGLAVDTQYF. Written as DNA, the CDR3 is TGTGCCAGCAGCTTGGGACTAGCGGTGGATACGCAGTATTTT.

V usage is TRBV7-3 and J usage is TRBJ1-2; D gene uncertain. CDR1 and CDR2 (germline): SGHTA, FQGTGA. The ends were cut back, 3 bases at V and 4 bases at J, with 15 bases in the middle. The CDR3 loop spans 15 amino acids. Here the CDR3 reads CASSFSGRSLYGYTF. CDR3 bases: TGTGCCAGCAGCTTCTCTGGGAGGTCCCTCTATGGCTACACCTTC.

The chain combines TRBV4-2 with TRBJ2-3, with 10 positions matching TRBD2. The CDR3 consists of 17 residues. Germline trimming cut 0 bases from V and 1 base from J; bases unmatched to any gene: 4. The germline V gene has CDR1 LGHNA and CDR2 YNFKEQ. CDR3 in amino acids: CASSQEDLAGGTDTQYF. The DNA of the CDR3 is TGTGCCAGCAGCCAAGAGGATCTAGCGGGGGGCACAGATACGCAGTATTTT.

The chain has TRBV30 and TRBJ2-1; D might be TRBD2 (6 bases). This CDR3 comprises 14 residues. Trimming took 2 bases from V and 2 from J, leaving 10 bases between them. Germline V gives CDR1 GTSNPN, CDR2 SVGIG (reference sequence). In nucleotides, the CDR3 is TGTGCCTGGAGTCGGGGGAACACCTACAATGAGCAGTTCTTC. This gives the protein CAWSRGNTYNEQFF.

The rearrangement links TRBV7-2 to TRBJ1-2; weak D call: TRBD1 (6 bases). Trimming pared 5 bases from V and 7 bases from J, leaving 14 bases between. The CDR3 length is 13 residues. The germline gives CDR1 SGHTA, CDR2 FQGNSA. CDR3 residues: CASSLQGYTGYTF. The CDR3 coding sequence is TGTGCCAGCAGCCTACAGGGTTATACTGGCTACACCTTC.

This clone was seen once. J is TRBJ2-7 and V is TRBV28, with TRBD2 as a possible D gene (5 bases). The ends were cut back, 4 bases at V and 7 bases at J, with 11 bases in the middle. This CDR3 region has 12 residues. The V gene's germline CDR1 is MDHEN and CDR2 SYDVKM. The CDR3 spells CASSSPGEEQYF. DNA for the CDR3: TGTGCCAGCAGTTCCCCTGGGGAGGAGCAGTACTTC.

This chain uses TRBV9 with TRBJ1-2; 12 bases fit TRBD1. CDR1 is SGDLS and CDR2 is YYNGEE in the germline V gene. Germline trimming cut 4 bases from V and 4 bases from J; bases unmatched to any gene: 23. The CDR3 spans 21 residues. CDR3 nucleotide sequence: TGTGCCAGCAGCCCTTCCGGGACAGGGGGCGGGATAGCCCCCCATCTCTATGGCTACACCTTC. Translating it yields CASSPSGTGGGIAPHLYGYTF. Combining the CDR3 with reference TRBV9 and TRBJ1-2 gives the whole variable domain DSGVTQTPKHLITATGQRVTLRCSPRSGDLSVYWYQQSLDQGLQFLIQYYNGEERAKGNILERFSAQQFPDLHSELNLSSLELGDSALYFCASSPSGTGGGIAPHLYGYTFGSGTRLTVV.

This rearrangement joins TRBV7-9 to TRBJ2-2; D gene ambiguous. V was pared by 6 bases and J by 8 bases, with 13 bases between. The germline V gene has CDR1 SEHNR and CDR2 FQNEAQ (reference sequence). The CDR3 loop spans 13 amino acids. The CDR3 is CASSRRPRGELFF. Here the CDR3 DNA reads TGTGCCAGCAGTCGTCGACCGAGGGGGGAGCTGTTTTTT. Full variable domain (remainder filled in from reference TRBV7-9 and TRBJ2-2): DTGVSQNPRHKITKRGQNVTFRCDPISEHNRLYWYRQTLGQGPEFLTYFQNEAQLEKSRLLSDRFSAERPKGSFSTLEIQRTEQGDSAMYLCASSRRPRGELFFGEGSRLTVL.

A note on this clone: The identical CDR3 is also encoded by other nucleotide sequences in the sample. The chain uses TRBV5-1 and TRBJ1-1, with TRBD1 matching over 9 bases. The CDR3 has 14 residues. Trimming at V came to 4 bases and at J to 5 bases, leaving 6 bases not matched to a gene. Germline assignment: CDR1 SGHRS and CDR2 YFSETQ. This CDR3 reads CASSRGQGNTEAFF. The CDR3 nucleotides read TGCGCCAGCAGCAGGGGACAGGGTAATACTGAAGCTTTCTTT.

CDR3 amino acids: CASGKGRNEQFF. The CDR3 DNA follows: TGCGCCAGCGGAAAGGGGCGGAATGAGCAGTTCTTC. The chain carries TRBV10-1 and TRBJ2-1, with a tentative D call TRBD1 (5 bases). The CDR3 contains 12 residues. Germline values: CDR1 WNHNN, CDR2 SYGVQD (reference sequence). V dropped 8 bases and J dropped 7 bases, with 12 bases sitting between them.

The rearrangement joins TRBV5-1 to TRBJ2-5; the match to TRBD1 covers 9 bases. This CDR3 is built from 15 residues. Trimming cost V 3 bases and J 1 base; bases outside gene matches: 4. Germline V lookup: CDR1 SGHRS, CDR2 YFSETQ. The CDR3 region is CASSSQGAGQETQYF. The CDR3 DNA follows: TGCGCCAGCAGCTCACAGGGGGCAGGCCAAGAGACCCAGTACTTC.

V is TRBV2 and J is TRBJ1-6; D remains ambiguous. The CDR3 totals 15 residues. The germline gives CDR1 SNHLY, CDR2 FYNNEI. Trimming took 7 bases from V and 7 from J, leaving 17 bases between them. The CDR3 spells CASILDLPGNSPLHF. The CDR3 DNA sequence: TGTGCCAGCATCCTAGACCTGCCCGGCAATTCACCCCTCCACTTT. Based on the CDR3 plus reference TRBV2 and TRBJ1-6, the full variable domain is EPEVTQTPSHQVTQMGQEVILRCVPISNHLYFYWYRQILGQKVEFLVSFYNNEISEKSEIFDDQFSVERPDGSNFTLKIRSTKLEDSAMYFCASILDLPGNSPLHFGNGTRLTVT.

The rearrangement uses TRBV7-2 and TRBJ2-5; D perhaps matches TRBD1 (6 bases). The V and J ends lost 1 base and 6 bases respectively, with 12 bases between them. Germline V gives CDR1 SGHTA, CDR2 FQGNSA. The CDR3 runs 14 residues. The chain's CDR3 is CASSLVPGAKTQYF. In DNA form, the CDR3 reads TGTGCCAGCAGCTTAGTCCCAGGGGCGAAGACCCAGTACTTC.